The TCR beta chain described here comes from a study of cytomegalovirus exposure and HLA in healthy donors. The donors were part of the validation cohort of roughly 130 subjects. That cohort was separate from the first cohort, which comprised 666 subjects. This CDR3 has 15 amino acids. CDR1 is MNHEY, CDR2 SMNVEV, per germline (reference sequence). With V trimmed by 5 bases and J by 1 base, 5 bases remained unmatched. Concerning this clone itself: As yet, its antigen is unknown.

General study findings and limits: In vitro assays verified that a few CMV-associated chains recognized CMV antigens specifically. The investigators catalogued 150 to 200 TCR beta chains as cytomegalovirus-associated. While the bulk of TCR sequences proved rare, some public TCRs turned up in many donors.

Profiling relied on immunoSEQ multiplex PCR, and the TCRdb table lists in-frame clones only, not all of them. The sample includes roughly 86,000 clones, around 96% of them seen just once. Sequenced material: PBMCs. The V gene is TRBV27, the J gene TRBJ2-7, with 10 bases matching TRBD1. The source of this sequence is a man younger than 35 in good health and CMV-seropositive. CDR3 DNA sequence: TGTGCCAGCAGTGGGACAGGGGTGTCATCCTACGAGCAGTACTTC. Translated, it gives CASSGTGVSSYEQYF.